The 20 T cell receptor beta chains below were found in one sample sequenced in a study of blood T cell repertoires in COVID-19. Method: immunoSEQ multiplex PCR; TCRdb's copy keeps in-frame clones and lacks some. This sample carries under 450,000 clones, 70% to 90% of them seen once, and the ten largest clones take roughly 6.6%. Specimen: peripheral blood. All receptors come from a woman aged 55-70 years with COVID-19, enrolled during active disease.

This rearrangement joins TRBV6-2 or TRBV6-3 to TRBJ1-1, with TRBD1 as a possible D gene (6 bases). The length of the CDR3 is 15 residues. With 5 bases removed from V and 2 bases from J, the gap between germline ends came to 15 bases. Looked up from germline, CDR1 is MNHEY and CDR2 is SVGEGT. The CDR3 sequence: CASSATTGHNTEAFF. The CDR3 DNA follows: TGTGCCAGCAGTGCAACGACAGGCCACAACACTGAAGCTTTCTTT.

V is TRBV18 and J is TRBJ1-1, with TRBD1 as a possible D gene (5 bases). CDR1 and CDR2 from the germline V gene are KGHSH and LQKENI. There are 13 residues in the CDR3. Trimming took off 2 bases at V and 11 bases at J, with 15 bases between the two ends. The CDR3 is CASSPFREEGAFF. The CDR3 DNA is TGTGCCAGCTCACCATTTAGGGAGGAGGGGGCTTTCTTT.

V gene TRBV12-5 combines with J gene TRBJ1-2; tentative D call: TRBD1 (6 bases). In germline, CDR1 is LGHNT, CDR2 FRNRAP. The CDR3 has 12 amino acids. V lost 6 bases to trimming and J lost 8 bases, with 13 bases between them. CDR3 coding DNA: TGTGCTAGTGGCTCTCCGGGGGGCGGCTACACCTTC. Translation gives CASGSPGGGYTF.

The chain combines TRBV5-4 with TRBJ1-1; D call uncertain. The germline V gene encodes CDR1 SGHNT and CDR2 YYREEE (reference sequence). CDR3 length: 15 amino acids. V was cut by 0 bases and J by 0 bases, with 9 bases left in between. CDR3 in DNA: TGTGCCAGCAGCTTGGTACCACTTATGAACACTGAAGCTTTCTTT. Its translation is CASSLVPLMNTEAFF.

A few counts support this clone. The genes are TRBV7-8 and TRBJ2-7; D might be TRBD2 (6 bases). CDR1 and CDR2 (germline): SGHVS, FQNEAQ. V was cut by 1 base and J by 0 bases, with 13 bases left in between. This CDR3 has 16 residues. The CDR3 loop reads CASSLGVAADSYEQYF. The CDR3 DNA sequence: TGTGCCAGCAGCTTAGGTGTAGCGGCGGACTCCTACGAGCAGTACTTC. Full variable domain (remainder filled in from reference TRBV7-8 and TRBJ2-7): GAGVSQSPRYKVAKRGQDVALRCDPISGHVSLFWYQQALGQGPEFLTYFQNEAQLDKSGLPSDRFFAERPEGSVSTLKIQRTQQEDSAVYLCASSLGVAADSYEQYFGPGTRLTVT.

The V and J genes are TRBV12-3 or TRBV12-4 and TRBJ2-5; D uncertain. Trimming shortened V by 1 base and J by 5 bases, and 5 bases separated the two germline ends. This CDR3 has 12 amino acids. CDR3 DNA sequence: TGTGCCAGCAGTTTAGTCCGGGAGACCCAGTACTTC. Residues: CASSLVRETQYF.

V is TRBV14 and J is TRBJ2-1; 9 nucleotides line up with TRBD2. The junction had 8 bases not matched to a gene; V was cut back by 4 bases and J by 4 bases. CDR3 size: 16 residues. CDR1 and CDR2 from the germline V gene are SGHDN and FVKESK. CDR3 sequence: CASSPRGGGEYNEQFF. CDR3 bases: TGTGCCAGCAGCCCTCGAGGCGGGGGGGAATACAATGAGCAGTTCTTC.

The gene calls are TRBV9 and TRBJ1-6; D is possibly TRBD1 (5 bases). V lost 0 bases, J lost 8 bases, and 12 bases lay in between. The CDR3 consists of 15 residues. In germline, CDR1 is SGDLS, CDR2 YYNGEE. CDR3 DNA sequence: TGTGCCAGCAGCGTAGAGGGGAGGGGATATTCACCCCTCCACTTT. Protein sequence: CASSVEGRGYSPLHF. Full variable domain (outside the CDR3, taken from reference TRBV9 and TRBJ1-6): DSGVTQTPKHLITATGQRVTLRCSPRSGDLSVYWYQQSLDQGLQFLIQYYNGEERAKGNILERFSAQQFPDLHSELNLSSLELGDSALYFCASSVEGRGYSPLHFGNGTRLTVT.

The gene calls are TRBV28 and TRBJ1-6, with TRBD1 as a possible D gene (6 bases). Trimming took 3 bases from V and 9 from J, leaving 15 bases between them. Germline values: CDR1 MDHEN, CDR2 SYDVKM. This CDR3 has 15 residues. This CDR3 is CASSFAGAGGSPLHF. The CDR3 region has the DNA TGTGCCAGCAGTTTCGCGGGGGCGGGCGGTTCACCCCTCCACTTT. Supplemented by reference TRBV28 and TRBJ1-6, the full variable domain reads DVKVTQSSRYLVKRTGEKVFLECVQDMDHENMFWYRQDPGLGLRLIYFSYDVKMKEKGDIPEGYSVSREKKERFSLILESASTNQTSMYLCASSFAGAGGSPLHFGNGTRLTVT.

This chain joins TRBV5-4 and TRBJ1-1; 7 nucleotides align to TRBD1. Germline trimming cut 4 bases from V and 6 bases from J; bases unmatched to any gene: 9. CDR3 size: 14 residues. The germline CDR1 and CDR2 sequences are SGHNT and YYREEE (reference sequence). DNA for the CDR3: TGTGCCAGCAGCACGTATCGGACAGGAGCTGAAGCTTTCTTT. Translating gives CASSTYRTGAEAFF.

This clone was seen a single time. This chain connects TRBV13 to TRBJ1-1, with D unclear. The ends were cut back, 6 bases at V and 7 bases at J, with 18 bases in the middle. The CDR3 spans 14 residues. The germline V gene encodes CDR1 PRHDT and CDR2 FYEKMQ (reference sequence). DNA of the CDR3: TGTGCCAGCAGGTACGGGAATGCCCTCCGTGAAGCTTTCTTT. It encodes CASRYGNALREAFF.

This chain links TRBV5-1 with TRBJ2-3; 7 bases match TRBD2. The CDR3 contains 14 residues. Germline trimming cut 7 bases from V and 3 bases from J; bases unmatched to any gene: 8. Looked up from germline, CDR1 is SGHRS and CDR2 is YFSETQ. CDR3 DNA sequence: TGCGCCAGCTCTGCCAGGGAGGGAACAGATACGCAGTATTTT. Translating gives CASSAREGTDTQYF.

The genes are TRBV5-6 and TRBJ2-4; D may be TRBD2 (7 bases). V was shortened by 4 bases and J by 2 bases, with 16 bases between the two germline ends. The CDR3 length is 16 residues. The germline CDR1 and CDR2 sequences are SGHDT and YYEEEE. CDR3 bases: TGTGCCAGCAGCCCACACGAGCGGGACACCAAAAACATTCAGTACTTC. This translates into CASSPHERDTKNIQYF.

This chain uses TRBV20-1 with TRBJ2-5, with D perhaps given as TRBD1 or TRBD2 (5 bases each). The length of the CDR3 is 12 residues. Germline CDR1 reads DFQATT; CDR2 reads SNEGSKA (reference sequence). V was cut by 3 bases and J by 4 bases, with 9 bases left in between. The chain's CDR3 is CSASEGRETQYF. CDR3 in DNA: TGCAGTGCTAGTGAGGGGAGAGAGACCCAGTACTTC.

The rearrangement links TRBV13 to TRBJ2-2; D is perhaps TRBD2 (5 bases). The CDR3 extends over 14 amino acids. Trimming cost V 2 bases and J 6 bases, with 10 bases left between them. Germline CDR1 is PRHDT and CDR2 is FYEKMQ (reference sequence). DNA of the CDR3: TGTGCCAGCAGCTTAAAGGGAGTGGCCGGGGAGCTGTTTTTT. It encodes CASSLKGVAGELFF.

This rearrangement joins TRBV25-1 to TRBJ2-3, with a possible D match to TRBD2 (6 bases). With 4 bases removed from V and 4 bases from J, the gap between germline ends came to 15 bases. In germline, CDR1 is MGHDK, CDR2 SYGVNS. The CDR3 is 15 residues long. CDR3 in amino acids: CASSGRDSLSDTQYF. The CDR3 nucleotides are TGTGCCAGCAGTGGGCGGGACTCCCTGTCAGATACGCAGTATTTT.

The rearrangement uses TRBV14 and TRBJ1-1; a weak D match, TRBD1 (5 bases). Germline V lookup: CDR1 SGHDN, CDR2 FVKESK. CDR3 length: 12 amino acids. Trimming removed 5 bases at V and 5 bases at J, with 9 bases between. The CDR3 spells CASSVGTTEAFF. In DNA form, the CDR3 reads TGTGCCAGCAGCGTCGGGACTACTGAAGCTTTCTTT.

The chain uses TRBV15 and TRBJ2-7; 7 nucleotides agree with TRBD2. Looked up from germline, CDR1 is LNHNV and CDR2 is YYDKDF (reference sequence). CDR3 length: 18 residues. Trimming at V came to 6 bases and at J to 5 bases, leaving 22 bases not matched to a gene. The CDR3 loop is CATSPLVGGGYQDDEQYF. Written as DNA, the CDR3 is TGTGCCACCAGTCCCCTCGTGGGCGGGGGATATCAGGACGACGAGCAGTACTTC.

The chain joins TRBV11-2 to TRBJ1-2; D unclear. CDR3 size: 16 residues. V was clipped by 0 bases and J by 2 bases, with 13 bases between them. Germline values: CDR1 SGHAT, CDR2 FQNNGV. CDR3 nucleotide sequence: TGTGCCAGCAGCTTAGATCCGGGGATGTTCAACTATGGCTACACCTTC. Translation: CASSLDPGMFNYGYTF.

The V and J genes are TRBV7-3 and TRBJ1-4; D is perhaps TRBD1 (5 bases). This CDR3 comprises 14 residues. Germline CDR1 SGHTA, CDR2 FQGTGA. The germline V and J ends were trimmed by 4 bases and 8 bases, with 14 bases remaining between them. In DNA, the CDR3 is TGTGCCAGCAGCTACGGGACGGCGGGGGAAAAACTGTTTTTT. It is translated as CASSYGTAGEKLFF.